This T cell receptor beta chain was identified during a study of blood T cell repertoires in COVID-19. Assay: immunoSEQ multiplex PCR; the TCRdb copy retains only in-frame clones and omits some. The table records about 190,000 clones, just under 80% of them present only once. Sequenced sample: peripheral blood. This TCR came from a woman older than 75 with active or convalescent COVID-19.

This CDR3 is CASSLGQTLNTEAFF. CDR3 in DNA: TGTGCCAGCAGCTTGGGGCAGACTCTGAACACTGAAGCTTTCTTT. The chain has TRBV5-6 and TRBJ1-1; D is uncertain. The CDR3 runs to 15 residues. Germline V gene data show CDR1 as SGHDT and CDR2 as YYEEEE. Trimming stripped 0 bases from V and 0 bases from J, with 9 bases between. The full variable domain, rest sourced from reference TRBV5-6 and TRBJ1-1, is DAGVTQSPTHLIKTRGQQVTLRCSPKSGHDTVSWYQQALGQGPQFIFQYYEEEERQRGNFPDRFSGHQFPNYSSELNVNALLLGDSALYLCASSLGQTLNTEAFFGQGTRLTVV.